This TCR beta chain originates from a study of blood T cell repertoires in COVID-19 (TCRdb year 2020). In the study overall: Collaborator samples came from the United States, Italy and Spain and covered acute and convalescent phases of COVID-19. The repertoires were released in a freely available public database meant as a resource for research on the immune response to SARS-CoV-2. The prospective study material was composed of cDNA or gDNA derived from T cells, B-cell-depleted T cells, or PBMCs. The samples were drawn from the first 160 participants of the ongoing ImmuneRACE study and from about 1,200 subjects provided by 6 global collaborators. Subjects who had been exposed to COVID-19, were actively infected with it, or had recovered from it provided the deeply sampled blood TCRbeta repertoires that made up the dataset. Where available, HLA class I and class II types were taken from metadata supplied by the sample provider and were not determined by assay-based typing. The sample metadata nearly always contained a de-identified subject ID, COVID-19 status, age in years and sex.

Another Seattle source contributed samples from volunteer blood donors who had recovered from COVID-19. Each collaborating institution followed its own protocols to collect whole blood in K2EDTA tubes. For TCRbeta analysis, collaborators shipped samples as frozen whole blood, isolated PBMCs, or DNA extracted from either of those sample types. TCRbeta CDR3 regions were amplified from genomic DNA using the immunoSEQ Assay, a bias-controlled multiplex PCR. The authors' analysis ran thus. Nucleated cell counts per sample were estimated from amplification of reference gene primers within the assay. To quantify the absolute abundance of each unique TCRbeta CDR3 rearrangement, sequence reads were collapsed and filtered. Productive Simpson clonality was computed per sample as the square root of Simpson's diversity index over productive rearrangements. This is the immuneACCESS table as TCRdb keeps it, with only in-frame sequences that have V and J called. A part of the clones is gone; compared with another copy, unresolved V genes explain less than half, and the rest is unexplained. From that table come the V and J calls and clone size; the DNA was used to work out D and trimming. The sample yields about 300,000 clones; about 89% were counted once. The biggest ten clones account for less than 1.6% of the sample.

This clone was counted once. This receptor's antigen is unknown. Base qualities are not provided; no much larger clone lies one nucleotide away. Summary of the overall study and its limitations: The amount of clinical and demographic metadata varied by source and participant and was provided uncurated.

This sequence originates from a woman aged 40 to 55 who had recovered from COVID-19. The sequenced sample consisted of peripheral blood.

The base sequence is TGTGCCAGCAGCCCGGGACAGGGGAACACCGGGGAGCTGTTTTTT. It translates as CASSPGQGNTGELFF. The chain is made from TRBV5-4 and TRBJ2-2; the central 9 bases match TRBD1. Germline trimming amounts to 4 bases on V and 1 base on J, with 2 as the count of junction bases outside the gene matches. The CDR3 covers 15 residues, taking in both the cysteine and the phenylalanine. Solely the CDR3 DNA is kept, with 45 bases framed from the first base. The CDR1 and CDR2 encoded by the germline V gene (reference sequence) are SGHNT and YYREEE.